The 9 T cell receptor beta chains reported below all come from one sample, sequenced in a study of T cells in Graves' hyperthyroidism and ophthalmopathy (dated by TCRdb to 2018 to 2020). Library generation was performed with multiplex PCR. The run used an Illumina HiSeq 2000. TCR beta CDR3 regions were amplified from RNA transcripts. The TCR CDR3 was subjected to a first round of RT-PCR using the HTBI primer set and the Qiagen OneStep RT-PCR kit. TCRdb passed the public sequencing reads through fastp at Q25 and MiXCR, retaining productive beta sequences. Every distinct CDR3 protein forms one entry, paired with its most common genes and DNA. Recorded for this sample are around 360,000 distinct CDR3 sequences; roughly 15% of them occurred a single time. Clones ranked in the top ten supply under 25% of the sample. Sequencing was performed on blood. The receptors here all came from a woman in her fifties or sixties with Graves' ophthalmopathy.

This clonotype was counted at least ten times. CDR3 nucleotides: TGCAGTGCTAGAGTCGGGCTAGCGGGTACCTCAGGCGAGCAGTACTTC. The encoded protein is CSARVGLAGTSGEQYF. The gene calls are TRBV20-1 and TRBJ2-7; 8 nucleotides align to TRBD2. Germline V gene lookup returns CDR1 DFQATT and CDR2 SNEGSKA (reference sequence). This CDR3 is 16 amino acids long. V lost 1 base to trimming and J lost 6 bases; unmatched junction nucleotides: 14.

J is TRBJ2-1 and V is TRBV6-1; 9 bases fit TRBD2. V lost 6 bases, J lost 2 bases, and 5 bases stayed unmatched. Looked up from germline, CDR1 is MNHNS and CDR2 is SASEGT. This CDR3 contains 15 residues. CDR3 loop: CASSKTSGPYNEQFF. Written as DNA, the CDR3 is TGTGCCAGCAGCAAGACTAGCGGCCCCTACAATGAGCAGTTCTTC.

This clonotype was picked up many times. The genes are TRBV20-1 and TRBJ1-4; unclear D gene. The CDR3 length is 13 residues. Trimming took off 4 bases at V and 7 bases at J, with 13 bases between the two ends. Germline loops: CDR1 DFQATT, CDR2 SNEGSKA (reference sequence). CDR3 in DNA: TGCAGTGCTAAGGTCGGAGATGGTGAAAAACTGTTTTTT. Its protein is CSAKVGDGEKLFF.

At least ten counts were recorded for this clonotype. The CDR3: CSAIGVGDEQYF. CDR3 in DNA: TGCAGTGCTATAGGGGTGGGGGACGAGCAGTACTTC. The chain is built from TRBV20-1 and TRBJ2-7; tentatively, D is TRBD1 or TRBD2 (5 bases each). Trimming pared 4 bases from V and 5 bases from J, leaving 12 bases between. There are 12 residues in the CDR3. From germline, CDR1 is DFQATT and CDR2 SNEGSKA (reference sequence).

This clonotype came up a few times. This chain connects TRBV19 to TRBJ2-3, with D hard to call. CDR1 LNHDA and CDR2 SQIVND come from the germline V gene (reference sequence). V lost 5 bases and J lost 0, with 12 bases in between. The CDR3 contains 15 residues. This chain's CDR3 is CASSPVASSTDTQYF. As DNA, the CDR3 is TGTGCCAGTAGTCCGGTGGCGTCTAGCACAGATACGCAGTATTTT. The whole variable domain, remainder taken from reference TRBV19 and TRBJ2-3, is DGGITQSPKYLFRKEGQNVTLSCEQNLNHDAMYWYRQDPGQGLRLIYYSQIVNDFQKGDIAEGYSVSREKKESFPLTVTSAQKNPTAFYLCASSPVASSTDTQYFGPGTRLTVL.

The chain carries TRBV2 and TRBJ1-5; 7 nucleotides agree with TRBD1. Per germline, CDR1 SNHLY and CDR2 FYNNEI. The length of the CDR3 is 12 residues. V was pared by 6 bases and J by 7 bases, with 3 bases of the junction left unmatched. CDR3 nucleotides: TGTGCCAGCAGGACAGGGAAACAGCCCCAGCATTTT. It codes for CASRTGKQPQHF.

The chain uses TRBV20-1 and TRBJ1-2; no firm D call. The CDR3 spans 12 residues. The ends were cut back, 4 bases at V and 4 bases at J, with 10 bases in the middle. Germline lookup yields CDR1 DFQATT and CDR2 SNEGSKA (reference sequence). CDR3 sequence: CSAILEAYGYTF. CDR3 nucleotide sequence: TGCAGTGCTATTTTGGAGGCCTATGGCTACACCTTC.

This clonotype was seen a few times. The chain joins TRBV6-5 to TRBJ2-1, with 14 positions matching TRBD2. V gave up 0 bases and J gave up 8 bases; unmatched junction bases: 9. The CDR3 is made up of 18 amino acids. CDR1 MNHEY and CDR2 SVGAGI come from the germline V gene. CDR3 in DNA: TGTGCCAGCAGTTACTCCCGGACTAGCGGGAGGCTCGGGGATGAGCAGTTCTTC. Encoded protein: CASSYSRTSGRLGDEQFF.

This clonotype was found many times. The J gene is TRBJ2-1, the V gene TRBV11-1, with TRBD2 matching over 13 bases. The CDR3 consists of 22 residues. Losses at the gene ends were 4 bases for V and 0 bases for J; bases not matched to a gene: 18. CDR1 is SGHAT, CDR2 FQDESV, per germline (reference sequence). CDR3 DNA: TGTGCCAGCAGCTCCGCTCCCAGCCTGACTAGCGGGAGGAAGAGCTCCTACAATGAGCAGTTCTTC. Its translation is CASSSAPSLTSGRKSSYNEQFF.